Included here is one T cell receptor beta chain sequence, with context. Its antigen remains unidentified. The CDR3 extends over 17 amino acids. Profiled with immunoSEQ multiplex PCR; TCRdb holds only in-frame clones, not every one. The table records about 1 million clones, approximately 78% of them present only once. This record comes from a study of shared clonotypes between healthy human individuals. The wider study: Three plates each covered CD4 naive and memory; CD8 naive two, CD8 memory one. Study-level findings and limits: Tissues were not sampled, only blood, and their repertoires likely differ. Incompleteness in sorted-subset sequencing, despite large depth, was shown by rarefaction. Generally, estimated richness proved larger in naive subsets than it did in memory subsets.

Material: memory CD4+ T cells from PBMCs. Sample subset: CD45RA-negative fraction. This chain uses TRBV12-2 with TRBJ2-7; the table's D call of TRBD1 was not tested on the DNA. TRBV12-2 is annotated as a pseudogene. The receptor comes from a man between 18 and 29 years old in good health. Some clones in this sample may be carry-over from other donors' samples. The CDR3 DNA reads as TGTGCAAGTCGCTTAGCGCTTGGGACAGGGATGAGCTACGAGCAGTACTTC. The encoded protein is CASRLALGTGMSYEQYF.